Below are 30 T cell receptor beta chains sequenced from a single sample in a study of T cell repertoires in cytomegalovirus infection (dated by TCRdb to the late 2010s). Sequenced on an Illumina HiSeq 1500. TCRdb handled the public reads itself, with Q25 trimming in fastp and clone calling in MiXCR, and kept productive beta chains. Rows with a matching CDR3 protein are joined into one entry that keeps the most common DNA and genes. The sample table holds fewer than 200,000 distinct CDR3 sequences, of which about 21% were seen once. Approximately 3% of the sample belongs to the ten largest clones. Sequenced: PBMCs. The receptors come from a human donor in good health (CMV status not recorded). Some clones in this sample may be carry-over from other donors' samples.

The chain has TRBV28 and TRBJ2-5; TRBD1 might be the D (5 bases). Deletions cut 2 bases from V and 5 bases from J, with 12 bases between. CDR3 length: 14 amino acids. The V gene's germline CDR1 is MDHEN and CDR2 SYDVKM. CDR3 amino acids: CASSLGGAVETQYF. The DNA of the CDR3 is TGTGCCAGCAGTTTAGGTGGGGCGGTGGAGACCCAGTACTTC.

This clonotype was seen only a few times. The V gene is TRBV29-1, the J gene TRBJ2-1, with 13 bases aligning to TRBD2. The CDR3 is made up of 18 amino acids. V dropped 7 bases and J dropped 3; count of bases not matched to a gene: 15. Germline values: CDR1 SQVTM, CDR2 ANQGSEA. The CDR3 DNA reads as TGCAGCGCAACCGGGACTAGCGGGGAACGTCGTCACTACAATGAGCAGTTCTTC. Translating gives CSATGTSGERRHYNEQFF.

The rearrangement links TRBV12-3 or TRBV12-4 to TRBJ2-3; 7 bases align to TRBD2. This CDR3 spans 12 amino acids. The V gene end was trimmed by 8 bases and the J gene end by 2 bases; junction bases not matched to a gene: 1. CDR3 coding DNA: TGTGCCAGCGGGGGGGACACAGATACGCAGTATTTT. Translated, it gives CASGGDTDTQYF.

V gene TRBV20-1 combines with J gene TRBJ2-7; TRBD1 aligns across 9 bases. The ends lost 2 bases at V and 4 bases at J; junction bases unmatched: 6. Germline-derived CDR1 and CDR2 are DFQATT and SNEGSKA (reference sequence). The CDR3 has 14 amino acids. Here the CDR3 reads CSARWTTGGYEQYF. DNA of the CDR3: TGCAGTGCTAGATGGACGACAGGGGGATACGAGCAGTACTTC.

The chain carries TRBV7-9 and TRBJ1-4, with D possibly matching TRBD1 (5 bases). The CDR3 is made up of 16 amino acids. Germline loops: CDR1 SEHNR, CDR2 FQNEAQ (reference sequence). V was cut by 1 base and J by 0 bases, with 9 bases left in between. In DNA form, the CDR3 reads TGTGCCAGCAGCTTAGGTACAGGCACAACTAATGAAAAACTGTTTTTT. Protein sequence: CASSLGTGTTNEKLFF. Filled out from reference TRBV7-9 and TRBJ1-4, the complete variable domain reads DTGVSQNPRHKITKRGQNVTFRCDPISEHNRLYWYRQTLGQGPEFLTYFQNEAQLEKSRLLSDRFSAERPKGSFSTLEIQRTEQGDSAMYLCASSLGTGTTNEKLFFGSGTQLSVL.

This clonotype was counted at least ten times. The chain joins TRBV7-3 to TRBJ2-7; the D is unclear. CDR1 SGHTA and CDR2 FQGTGA come from the germline V gene. This CDR3 has 15 residues. V lost 2 bases and J 2 bases, leaving 13 bases between the germline ends. CDR3 loop: CASSLSPGPPYEQYF. In DNA form, the CDR3 reads TGTGCCAGCAGCTTATCCCCCGGGCCCCCCTACGAGCAGTACTTC.

This chain connects TRBV6-5 to TRBJ1-2; no reliable D call. The V gene's germline CDR1 is MNHEY and CDR2 SVGAGI. CDR3 length: 13 residues. Trimming removed 4 bases at V and 2 bases at J, with 8 bases between. CDR3 DNA sequence: TGTGCCAGCAGTTCCGGACCAAACTATGGCTACACCTTC. Translated, it gives CASSSGPNYGYTF.

In its sample, this clonotype was seen a few times. The chain links TRBV15 to TRBJ2-4, with D possibly TRBD2 on 5 matching bases. CDR1 LNHNV and CDR2 YYDKDF come from the germline V gene (reference sequence). With 3 bases removed from V and 9 bases from J, the gap between germline ends came to 12 bases. The CDR3 spans 13 residues. Here the CDR3 DNA reads TGTGCCACCAGCAGTCATGGAGGAAGCATTCAGTACTTC. Translation gives CATSSHGGSIQYF.

The chain uses TRBV5-1 and TRBJ2-2, with 12 bases identical to TRBD1. The V and J ends lost 7 bases and 6 bases, in that order; junction bases with no gene match: 10. There are 16 residues in the CDR3. Germline V gene data show CDR1 as SGHRS and CDR2 as YFSETQ. DNA of the CDR3: TGCGCCAGCGAGAAGCCGGGACAGGGGGCGCCCGGGGAGCTGTTTTTT. It encodes CASEKPGQGAPGELFF.

This clonotype was seen at least ten times. V usage is TRBV12-3 or TRBV12-4 and J usage is TRBJ1-1, with D unclear. The germline V and J ends were trimmed by 5 bases and 4 bases, with 14 bases remaining between them. The CDR3 is 14 residues long. For the CDR3, the DNA is TGTGCCAGCAGTCCTCACTCTGGCATCACTGAAGCTTTCTTT. This encodes CASSPHSGITEAFF.

This clonotype came up many times. V usage is TRBV12-3 or TRBV12-4 and J usage is TRBJ1-5; D is unclear. The V end was cut by 5 bases, the J end by 6 bases, with 11 bases between. The CDR3 has 13 residues. CDR3: CASSPDETQPQHF. The CDR3 nucleotides read TGTGCCAGCAGTCCGGACGAAACTCAGCCCCAGCATTTT.

The chain links TRBV5-1 to TRBJ1-2; D call uncertain. CDR3 size: 12 residues. Between the trimmed V and J ends, which lost 4 bases and 4 bases, there was a span of 8 bases. The germline gives CDR1 SGHRS, CDR2 YFSETQ. CDR3 nucleotide sequence: TGCGCCAGCAGCGATCCCCTCTATGGCTACACCTTC. This translates into CASSDPLYGYTF.

This clonotype was detected ten times or more. The chain recombines TRBV7-9 with TRBJ2-1; the D gene is possibly TRBD2 (5 bases). This CDR3 is built from 14 residues. Germline assignment: CDR1 SEHNR and CDR2 FQNEAQ (reference sequence). V lost 3 bases and J 4 bases, leaving 10 bases between the germline ends. The CDR3 sequence is CASSFGLPYNEQFF. Here the CDR3 DNA reads TGTGCCAGCAGCTTTGGACTCCCGTACAATGAGCAGTTCTTC.

The CDR3 sequence: CSVDPGIGNTEAFF. The CDR3 DNA is TGCAGCGTTGATCCAGGGATTGGAAACACTGAAGCTTTCTTT. The V gene is TRBV29-1, the J gene TRBJ1-1, with D perhaps TRBD1 (5 bases). The CDR3 spans 14 residues. Trimming cost V 3 bases and J 2 bases, with 13 bases left between them. Germline assignment: CDR1 SQVTM and CDR2 ANQGSEA.

This clonotype was counted many times. V is TRBV7-2 and J is TRBJ1-1, with 9 bases identical to TRBD1. The CDR3 spans 12 residues. V shed 6 bases and J 11 bases; nucleotides not matched to a gene: 7. Germline loops: CDR1 SGHTA, CDR2 FQGNSA. CDR3 region: CASSYRGLGAFF. The DNA of the CDR3 is TGTGCCAGCAGTTACAGGGGGCTTGGGGCTTTCTTT.

Remarks on this clonotype: A much bigger clone sits one base away, suggesting this may be a read error. V gene TRBV7-2 combines with J gene TRBJ1-5; possible D gene TRBD1, 6 bases. V lost 5 bases, J lost 2 bases, and 22 bases lay in between. The CDR3 loop spans 18 amino acids. Germline CDR1 and CDR2: SGHTA and FQGNSA. The CDR3 here is CASSTGTSMRRRNQPQHF. In DNA form, the CDR3 reads TGTGCCAGCAGCACCGGGACATCCATGCGCCGCCGCAATCAGCCCCAGCATTTT.

The CDR3 coding sequence is TGTGCCAGCAGACCCACCGGGGACAGCCGCCTCTATGGCTACACCTTC. This gives the protein CASRPTGDSRLYGYTF. The chain employs TRBV6-4 and TRBJ1-2; 7 bases map to TRBD1. The CDR3 contains 16 residues. From germline, CDR1 is MRHNA and CDR2 SNTAGT. The V gene end was trimmed by 6 bases and the J gene end by 4 bases; junction bases not matched to a gene: 14.

V is TRBV3-1 and J is TRBJ1-5; D is unresolved. CDR1 and CDR2 from the germline V gene are LGHDT and YNNKEL (reference sequence). The germline V and J ends were trimmed by 1 base and 3 bases, with 4 bases remaining between them. The length of the CDR3 is 13 residues. The CDR3 loop reads CASSQGANQPQHF. DNA of the CDR3: TGTGCCAGCAGCCAAGGAGCCAATCAGCCCCAGCATTTT.

The rearrangement uses TRBV6-5 and TRBJ2-3, with 7 bases identical to TRBD2. With 0 bases clipped from V and 3 bases from J, the junction kept 6 bases outside the gene matches. CDR1 MNHEY and CDR2 SVGAGI come from the germline V gene. The CDR3 spans 16 residues. As DNA, the CDR3 is TGTGCCAGCAGTTACTCGTCAGGGAGGGGTACAGATACGCAGTATTTT. Translated: CASSYSSGRGTDTQYF.

The table lists this clonotype with a count of one. The junction differs from germline at one of its ends, possibly a read error. The V and J genes are TRBV19 and TRBJ1-2, with D perhaps TRBD1 (5 bases). CDR1 and CDR2 from the germline V gene are LNHDA and SQIVND (reference sequence). This CDR3 has 12 amino acids. DNA of the CDR3: TGTGTCAGTACCCGATACCCACAGGACTACACCTTC. Translated: CVSTRYPQDYTF.

This clonotype showed up many times. This sequence joins TRBV11-2 and TRBJ1-1, with 8 bases matching TRBD1. The V and J ends lost 5 bases and 1 base, in that order; junction bases with no gene match: 12. CDR3 length: 17 residues. The germline gives CDR1 SGHAT, CDR2 FQNNGV. CDR3 region: CASSPFRGRIENTEAFF. The CDR3, as DNA: TGTGCCAGCAGCCCCTTCAGGGGGCGCATCGAGAACACTGAAGCTTTCTTT.

This clonotype was picked up many times. The CDR3 region is CASSYSDNQPQHF. The CDR3 DNA reads as TGTGCCAGCAGTTACTCAGACAATCAGCCCCAGCATTTT. The chain employs TRBV6-2 or TRBV6-3 and TRBJ1-5; D is uncertain. V lost 0 bases, J lost 3 bases, and 3 bases lay in between. CDR1 is MNHEY and CDR2 is SVGEGT in the germline V gene. CDR3 length: 13 amino acids.

The chain has TRBV5-1 and TRBJ2-1, with TRBD2 matching 12 bases. Germline CDR1 and CDR2: SGHRS and YFSETQ. V shed 4 bases and J 10 bases; nucleotides not matched to a gene: 9. The CDR3 spans 15 residues. CDR3 protein: CASSIRTSGNTEQFF. CDR3 DNA: TGCGCCAGCAGCATACGGACTAGCGGGAACACAGAGCAGTTCTTC.

This clonotype was found many times. This rearrangement joins TRBV7-2 to TRBJ1-1; maybe TRBD1 (6 bases). This CDR3 contains 15 residues. From germline, CDR1 is SGHTA and CDR2 FQGNSA. V lost 6 bases and J lost 11, with 25 bases in between. The DNA for the CDR3 is TGTGCCAGCAGTCAGATCAACACCTCGGGGGGCCGGGCTTTCTTT. Translation gives CASSQINTSGGRAFF.

This clonotype was picked up a small number of times. The rearrangement uses TRBV25-1 and TRBJ2-4; D is unclear. With 2 bases removed from V and 8 bases from J, the gap between germline ends came to 10 bases. This CDR3 contains 13 residues. Germline values: CDR1 MGHDK, CDR2 SYGVNS. The CDR3: CASSEMGLDIQYF. The CDR3 DNA reads TGTGCCAGCAGTGAAATGGGTTTGGACATTCAGTACTTC.

The chain uses TRBV7-4 and TRBJ2-1, with D maybe TRBD1 (6 bases). Germline-derived CDR1 and CDR2 are SGHVT and SQSDAQ. V lost 0 bases, J lost 2 bases, and 11 bases lay in between. This CDR3 has 16 residues. Here the CDR3 DNA reads TGTGCCAGCAGCTTAGCCCGGCAGGGGCCCTACAATGAGCAGTTCTTC. Its protein product is CASSLARQGPYNEQFF.

This clonotype was seen at least ten times. This chain joins TRBV7-2 and TRBJ2-2, with 9 bases lining up with TRBD2. With 1 base clipped from V and 7 bases from J, the junction kept 10 bases outside the gene matches. There are 17 residues in the CDR3. Germline CDR1 and CDR2: SGHTA and FQGNSA. This CDR3 reads CASSLDPRSGSSGELFF. Here the CDR3 DNA reads TGTGCCAGCAGCTTAGACCCTCGTAGCGGGAGTAGCGGGGAGCTGTTTTTT. Full variable domain (missing parts from reference TRBV7-2 and TRBJ2-2): GAGVSQSPSNKVTEKGKDVELRCDPISGHTALYWYRQSLGQGLEFLIYFQGNSAPDKSGLPSDRFSAERTGGSVSTLTIQRTQQEDSAVYLCASSLDPRSGSSGELFFGEGSRLTVL.

V usage is TRBV5-6 and J usage is TRBJ2-7; D is unresolved. Germline lookup yields CDR1 SGHDT and CDR2 YYEEEE. The length of the CDR3 is 13 residues. Trimming took 2 bases from V and 3 from J, leaving 9 bases between them. CDR3: CASSFMNHYEQYF. The DNA for the CDR3 is TGTGCCAGCAGCTTTATGAACCACTACGAGCAGTACTTC.

In the case of this clonotype: Germline is not matched at one junction end, which may reflect a read error. The chain has TRBV29-1 and TRBJ2-1; 7 nucleotides align to TRBD1. The CDR3 is 11 residues long. The germline CDR1 and CDR2 sequences are SQVTM and ANQGSEA. CDR3: CSITTGCLGVF. CDR3 DNA sequence: TGCAGCATTACGACAGGGTGCCTTGGTGTCTTC.

This clonotype was counted many times. Possible read error: a much larger clone is one base away. The chain employs TRBV12-3 or TRBV12-4 and TRBJ2-5; the D is unclear. CDR3 size: 11 residues. The CDR3 loop is CASSLGQTQYF. The CDR3 nucleotides are TGTGCCAGCAGCTTAGGACAGACCCAGTACTTC.